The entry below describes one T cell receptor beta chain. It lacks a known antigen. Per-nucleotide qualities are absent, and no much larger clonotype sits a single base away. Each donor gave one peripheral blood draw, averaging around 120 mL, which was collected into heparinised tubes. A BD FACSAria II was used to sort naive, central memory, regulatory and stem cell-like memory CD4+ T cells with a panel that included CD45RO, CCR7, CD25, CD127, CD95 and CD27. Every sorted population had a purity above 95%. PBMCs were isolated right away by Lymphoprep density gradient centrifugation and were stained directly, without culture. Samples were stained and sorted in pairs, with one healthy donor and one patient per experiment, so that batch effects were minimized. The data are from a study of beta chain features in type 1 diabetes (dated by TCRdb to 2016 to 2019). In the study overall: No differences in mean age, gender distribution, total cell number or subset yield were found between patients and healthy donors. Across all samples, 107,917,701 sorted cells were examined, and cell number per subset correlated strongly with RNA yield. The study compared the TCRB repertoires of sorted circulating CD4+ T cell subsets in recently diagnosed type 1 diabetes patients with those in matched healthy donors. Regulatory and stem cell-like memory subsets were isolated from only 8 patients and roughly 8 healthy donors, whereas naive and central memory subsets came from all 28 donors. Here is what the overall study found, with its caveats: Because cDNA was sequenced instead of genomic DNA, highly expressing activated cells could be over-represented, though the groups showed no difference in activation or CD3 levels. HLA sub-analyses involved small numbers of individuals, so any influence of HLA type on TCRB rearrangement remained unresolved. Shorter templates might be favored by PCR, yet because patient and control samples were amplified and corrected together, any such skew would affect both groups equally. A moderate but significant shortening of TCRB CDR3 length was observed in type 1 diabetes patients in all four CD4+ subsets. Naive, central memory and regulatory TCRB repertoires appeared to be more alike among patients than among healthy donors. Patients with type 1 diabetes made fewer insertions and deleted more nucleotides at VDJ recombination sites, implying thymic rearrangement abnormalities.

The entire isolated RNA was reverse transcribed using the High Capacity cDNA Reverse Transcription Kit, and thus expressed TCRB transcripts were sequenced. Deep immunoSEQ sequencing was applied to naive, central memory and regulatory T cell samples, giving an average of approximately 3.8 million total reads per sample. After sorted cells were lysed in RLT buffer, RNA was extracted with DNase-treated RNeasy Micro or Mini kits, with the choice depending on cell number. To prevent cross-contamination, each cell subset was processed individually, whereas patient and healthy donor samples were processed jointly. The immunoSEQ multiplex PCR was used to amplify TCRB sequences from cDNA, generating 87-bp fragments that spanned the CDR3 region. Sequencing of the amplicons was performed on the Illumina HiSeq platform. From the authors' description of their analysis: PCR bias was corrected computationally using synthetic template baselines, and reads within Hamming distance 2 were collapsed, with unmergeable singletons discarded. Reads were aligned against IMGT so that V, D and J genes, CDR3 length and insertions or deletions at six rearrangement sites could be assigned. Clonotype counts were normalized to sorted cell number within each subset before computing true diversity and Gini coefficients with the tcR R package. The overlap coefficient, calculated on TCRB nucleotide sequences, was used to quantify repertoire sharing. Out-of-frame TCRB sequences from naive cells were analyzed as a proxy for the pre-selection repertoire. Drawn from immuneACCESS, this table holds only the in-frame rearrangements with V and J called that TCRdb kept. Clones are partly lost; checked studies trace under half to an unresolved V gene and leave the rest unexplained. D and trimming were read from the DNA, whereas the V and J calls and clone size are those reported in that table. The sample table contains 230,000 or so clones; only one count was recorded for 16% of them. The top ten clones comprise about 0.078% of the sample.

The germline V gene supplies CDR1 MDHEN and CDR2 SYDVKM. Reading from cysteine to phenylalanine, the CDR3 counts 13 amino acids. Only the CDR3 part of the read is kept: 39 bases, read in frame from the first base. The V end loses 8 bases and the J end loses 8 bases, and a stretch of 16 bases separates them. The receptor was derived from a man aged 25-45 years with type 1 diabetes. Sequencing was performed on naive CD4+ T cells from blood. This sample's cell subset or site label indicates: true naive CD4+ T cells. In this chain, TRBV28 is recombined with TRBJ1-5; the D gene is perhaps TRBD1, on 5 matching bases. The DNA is TGTGCCAGCCGGGGGACGGAAGCGAAGCCCCAGCATTTT. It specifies CASRGTEAKPQHF.